This entry lists 3 T cell receptor beta chains sequenced from one sample in a study of Ad26.COV2.S vaccination and SARS-CoV-2 variants. Treatment noted: some 20 received Ad26.COV2.S at low or high dose, single or two shots; roughly 5 received placebo; per-sample allocation not given. Following the first vaccine or placebo injection, samples were taken on day 63. Sequenced by immunoSEQ multiplex PCR; TCRdb stores in-frame clones only, minus some. The profile shows some 460,000 clones, 80% to 90% of them singletons. Source: peripheral blood, taken in a trial of Ad26.COV2.S vaccine versus placebo. The source is a person between 18 and 65 years old who received the Ad26.COV2.S COVID-19 vaccine or a placebo.

The CDR3 DNA follows: TGTGCCAGCAGTTCGACACGAATGAACACTGAAGCTTTCTTT. Its translation is CASSSTRMNTEAFF. This chain links TRBV7-9 with TRBJ1-1; D ambiguous. CDR1 and CDR2 from the germline V gene are SEHNR and FQNEAQ (reference sequence). The CDR3 loop spans 14 amino acids. V was pared by 6 bases and J by 0 bases, with 11 bases between. Drawing the rest from reference TRBV7-9 and TRBJ1-1, the complete variable domain is DTGVSQNPRHKITKRGQNVTFRCDPISEHNRLYWYRQTLGQGPEFLTYFQNEAQLEKSRLLSDRFSAERPKGSFSTLEIQRTEQGDSAMYLCASSSTRMNTEAFFGQGTRLTVV.

The chain recombines TRBV18 with TRBJ2-1; the match to TRBD1 covers 10 bases. Germline V gene lookup returns CDR1 KGHSH and CDR2 LQKENI. The CDR3 length is 14 residues. The ends lost 6 bases at V and 4 bases at J; junction bases unmatched: 3. CDR3 loop: CASSGTGDYNEQFF. Written as DNA, the CDR3 is TGTGCCAGCTCCGGGACAGGGGATTACAATGAGCAGTTCTTC.

The V gene is TRBV10-1, the J gene TRBJ1-1; D unresolved. This CDR3 has 13 residues. V gave up 6 bases and J gave up 0 bases, with 8 bases separating them. Germline CDR1 reads WNHNN; CDR2 reads SYGVQD (reference sequence). The CDR3: CASRDGLNTEAFF. The DNA for the CDR3 is TGCGCCAGCAGGGATGGGTTGAACACTGAAGCTTTCTTT.